This T cell receptor beta chain was retrieved from a study of human T cells and chemical hapten exposure. Study-wide findings and caveats: TCRs exceeding a frequency of 1 in 1000 stayed unchanged under DPC sensitization. PT1 expanded TCR counts and patch test score were linked, and their correlation was positive.

The table lists this clonotype with many counts. Its target is unknown. What the library attached to individual cDNA molecules were unique molecular identifiers. TCRdb fed the RACE reads into MiXCR, producing one record per CDR3 protein. The sample holds about 400,000 distinct CDR3 sequences, about 6% seen once. V was pared by 3 bases and J by 3 bases, with 18 bases between. Germline CDR1 and CDR2: DFQATT and SNEGSKA (reference sequence). CDR3 length: 16 amino acids. Time point of the sample: patch test 2, 6 weeks after DPC sensitization. Treatment noted: therapeutic diphenylcyclopropenone sensitization with weekly scalp DPC.

This sequence was found in a woman aged 18-29 years with alopecia areata. Some clones in this sample may be carry-over from other donors' samples. The chain combines TRBV20-1 with TRBJ1-5; D uncertain. The input for sequencing was whole blood, taken in connection with sensitization to the hapten diphenylcyclopropenone (DPC). Here the CDR3 DNA reads TGCAGTGCTAGCCAACCGAATGCGGGAGACAATCAGCCCCAGCATTTT. This codes for CSASQPNAGDNQPQHF.